This T cell receptor beta chain was retrieved from a study of T cell repertoires in cytomegalovirus infection. Study as a whole: Selected CMV epitopes included recently identified HLA-C-restricted ones as well as well-studied HLA-B-restricted ones.

This clonotype was observed a handful of times. Its antigen is currently unknown. Study results and caveats: Carriage of CMV together with the relevant HLA was identifiable through cumulative public TCR beta family frequency.

MiXCR, applied by TCRdb to the reads, yields one record per CDR3 protein. The sample consists of 600,000 to 700,000 distinct CDR3 sequences, 33% of them appearing once. CDR1 and CDR2 from the germline V gene are SNHLY and FYNNEI. V shed 6 bases and J 0 bases; nucleotides not matched to a gene: 9. This CDR3 has 17 residues. The chain joins TRBV2 to TRBJ1-4; 8 nucleotides match TRBD1. The sequence derives from a human donor in good health (CMV status not recorded). Some clones in this sample may be carry-over from other donors' samples. The sample in question was cultured PBMCs, obtained from culture after CMV antigen stimulation. CDR3 sequence reads: CASSLGTGISTNEKLFF. CDR3 DNA sequence: TGTGCCAGCAGCCTAGGGACAGGAATATCAACTAATGAAAAACTGTTTTTT.